Following are 5 T cell receptor beta chains from one sample sequenced in a study of OX40 agonist ivuxolimab in advanced cancers. Assay: immunoSEQ multiplex PCR; the TCRdb copy retains only in-frame clones and omits some. The sample carries under 80,000 clones, around 84% recorded once. The source material was CD4+ or CD8+ T cells sorted from blood, sampled in a trial of the OX40 agonist ivuxolimab. Source of these receptors: an adult with an advanced solid tumor such as melanoma, head and neck, liver or kidney cancer.

V and J are TRBV2 and TRBJ2-1; no firm D call. The germline V gene encodes CDR1 SNHLY and CDR2 FYNNEI. The CDR3 has 13 amino acids. Trimming removed 7 bases from V and 9 bases from J, with 16 bases in between. CDR3 DNA: TGTGCCAGCACCGAGGATGAGGTGGGTGAGCAGTTCTTC. Translation gives CASTEDEVGEQFF.

The chain is built from TRBV2 and TRBJ1-5; D is possibly TRBD1 (5 bases). CDR1 is SNHLY, CDR2 FYNNEI, per germline. CDR3 length: 14 residues. Trimming stripped 5 bases from V and 1 base from J, with 9 bases between. The CDR3 region is CASSRQTSNQPQHF. The CDR3 DNA reads as TGTGCCAGCAGTAGACAGACCAGCAATCAGCCCCAGCATTTT.

The chain joins TRBV25-1 to TRBJ2-5; 8 nucleotides agree with TRBD1. Losses at the gene ends were 5 bases for V and 1 base for J; bases not matched to a gene: 12. Germline CDR1 MGHDK, CDR2 SYGVNS. The CDR3 is 17 amino acids. The CDR3 sequence is CASSRGQGAFVQETQYF. The CDR3 coding sequence is TGTGCCAGCAGTAGAGGACAGGGAGCTTTCGTCCAAGAGACCCAGTACTTC.

This chain uses TRBV10-1 with TRBJ2-3; D is unresolved. Per the germline V gene, CDR1 is WNHNN and CDR2 is SYGVQD (reference sequence). Trimming left V 9 bases short and J 6 bases short, with 19 bases between. The CDR3 runs to 14 residues. For the CDR3, the DNA is TGCGCCAGGCCCCCGGCCCCCCCCACGGATACGCAGTATTTT. Amino acids: CARPPAPPTDTQYF.

The genes are TRBV15 and TRBJ1-5; a possible D gene is TRBD1 (5 bases). Germline assignment: CDR1 LNHNV and CDR2 YYDKDF (reference sequence). V lost 5 bases and J lost 7, with 15 bases in between. The CDR3 extends over 14 amino acids. The CDR3 DNA is TGTGCCACCAGCTCCTCCGGGGGTCACCAGCCCCAGCATTTT. This translates into CATSSSGGHQPQHF.